The subject of this entry is one TCR beta chain. The antigen remains undetermined. This entry is derived from a study of cytomegalovirus exposure and HLA in healthy donors. As for the study in general: HLA-typed donors contributed approximately 92 million unique TCRs, which were held in an early data release.

Study results and limitations: When analyzed later, the rates of TCR association showed variation by HLA locus, with DRB1 the most and HLA-C the fewest. A later analysis appeared to link common viral pathogens to several of the most significant clusters. Later work found most CMV-associated TCR beta chains apparently HLA-restricted.

The PCR ran on 60 Vbeta and 13 Jbeta primers. Clones were sequenced by immunoSEQ multiplex PCR, and TCRdb holds only the in-frame ones, with some missing. This repertoire shows about 110,000 clones, around 73% found once; its top ten account for under 9.5%. Germline CDR1 and CDR2: SGHNT and YYREEE (reference sequence). V was trimmed by 5 bases and J by 0 bases, leaving 11 bases between them. CDR3 size: 14 residues. The rearrangement uses TRBV5-4 and TRBJ1-1; no definite D call. The receptor was derived from a man aged 35-49 years in good health and CMV-seronegative. Sequenced: PBMCs. CDR3 DNA: TGTGCCAGCAGGGGAGAGGGCCTGAACACTGAAGCTTTCTTT. Translating gives CASRGEGLNTEAFF.